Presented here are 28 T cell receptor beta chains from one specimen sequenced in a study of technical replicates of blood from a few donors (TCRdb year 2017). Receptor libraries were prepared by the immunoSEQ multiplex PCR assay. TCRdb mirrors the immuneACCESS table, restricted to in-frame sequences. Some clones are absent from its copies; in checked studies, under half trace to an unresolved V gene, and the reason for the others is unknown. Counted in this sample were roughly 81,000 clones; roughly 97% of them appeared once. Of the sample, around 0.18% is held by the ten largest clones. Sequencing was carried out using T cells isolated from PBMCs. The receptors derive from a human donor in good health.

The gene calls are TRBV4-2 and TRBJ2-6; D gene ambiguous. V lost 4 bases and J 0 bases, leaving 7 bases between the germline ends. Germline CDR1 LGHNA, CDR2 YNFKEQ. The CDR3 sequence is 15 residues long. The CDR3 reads CASSLARSGANVLTF. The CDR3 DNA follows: TGTGCCAGCAGCCTAGCCCGCTCTGGGGCCAACGTCCTGACTTTC.

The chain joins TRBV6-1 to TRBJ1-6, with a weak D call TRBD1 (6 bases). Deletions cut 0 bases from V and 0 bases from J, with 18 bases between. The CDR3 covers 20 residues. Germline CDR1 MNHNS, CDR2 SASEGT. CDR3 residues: CASSEAGGGHRSSYNSPLHF. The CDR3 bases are TGTGCCAGCAGTGAAGCGGGGGGGGGACACCGGAGCTCCTATAATTCACCCCTCCACTTT.

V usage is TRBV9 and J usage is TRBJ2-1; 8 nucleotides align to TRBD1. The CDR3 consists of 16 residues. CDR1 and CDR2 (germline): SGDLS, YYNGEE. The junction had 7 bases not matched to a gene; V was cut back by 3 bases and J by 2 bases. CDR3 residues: CASSASRTGTYNEQFF. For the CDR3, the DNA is TGTGCCAGCAGCGCCTCAAGGACAGGGACCTACAATGAGCAGTTCTTC.

CDR3 nucleotide sequence: TGTGCCAGCAGCTTAGTGTTTTGGGCGGGGGGCCCGTACGAGCAGTACTTC. It encodes CASSLVFWAGGPYEQYF. The chain uses TRBV7-2 and TRBJ2-7, with 8 bases matching TRBD2. The length of the CDR3 is 17 residues. V lost 1 base and J lost 4; bases outside the gene matches: 12. CDR1 is SGHTA and CDR2 is FQGNSA in the germline V gene.

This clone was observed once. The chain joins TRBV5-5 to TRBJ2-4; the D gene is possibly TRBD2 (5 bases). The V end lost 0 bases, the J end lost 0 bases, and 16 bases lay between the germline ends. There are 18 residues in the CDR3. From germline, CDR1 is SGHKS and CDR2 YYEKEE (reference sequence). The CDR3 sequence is CASSLDSSVTLAKNIQYF. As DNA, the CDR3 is TGTGCCAGCAGCTTGGACAGTAGCGTTACTTTAGCCAAAAACATTCAGTACTTC. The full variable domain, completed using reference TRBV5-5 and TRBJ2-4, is DAGVTQSPTHLIKTRGQQVTLRCSPISGHKSVSWYQQVLGQGPQFIFQYYEKEERGRGNFPDRFSARQFPNYSSELNVNALLLGDSALYLCASSLDSSVTLAKNIQYFGAGTRLSVL.

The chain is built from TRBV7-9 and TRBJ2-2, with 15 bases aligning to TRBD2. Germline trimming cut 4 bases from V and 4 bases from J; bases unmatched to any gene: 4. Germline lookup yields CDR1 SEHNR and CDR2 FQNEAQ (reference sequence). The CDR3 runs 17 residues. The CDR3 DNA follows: TGTGCCAGCAGCTCGGGACTAGCGGGGGGAAGCACCGGGGAGCTGTTTTTT. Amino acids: CASSSGLAGGSTGELFF.

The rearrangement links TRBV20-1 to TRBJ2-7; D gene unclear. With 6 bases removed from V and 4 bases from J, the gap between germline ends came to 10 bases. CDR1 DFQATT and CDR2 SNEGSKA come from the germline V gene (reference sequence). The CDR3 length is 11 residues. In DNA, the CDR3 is TGCAGTGCGCTTGGGCAGTACGAGCAGTACTTC. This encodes CSALGQYEQYF.

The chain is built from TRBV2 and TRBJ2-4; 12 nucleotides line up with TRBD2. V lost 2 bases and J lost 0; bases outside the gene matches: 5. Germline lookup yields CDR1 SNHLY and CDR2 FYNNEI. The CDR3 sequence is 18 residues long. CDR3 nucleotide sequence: TGTGCCAGCAGTGAAAGACTAGCGGGGGATCTAGCCAAAAACATTCAGTACTTC. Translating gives CASSERLAGDLAKNIQYF.

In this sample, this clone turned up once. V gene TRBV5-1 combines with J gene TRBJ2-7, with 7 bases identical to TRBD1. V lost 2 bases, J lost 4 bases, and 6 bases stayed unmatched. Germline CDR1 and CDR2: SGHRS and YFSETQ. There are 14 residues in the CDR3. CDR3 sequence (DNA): TGCGCCAGCAGCTTACCGACAGGGTCGTACGAGCAGTACTTC. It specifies CASSLPTGSYEQYF.

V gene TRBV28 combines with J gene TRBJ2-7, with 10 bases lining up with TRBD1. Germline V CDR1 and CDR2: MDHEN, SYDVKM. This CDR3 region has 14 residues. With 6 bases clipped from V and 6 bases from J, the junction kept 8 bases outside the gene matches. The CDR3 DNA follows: TGTGCCAGCAGACCACCGGACAGGGGGATCGAGCAGTACTTC. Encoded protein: CASRPPDRGIEQYF.

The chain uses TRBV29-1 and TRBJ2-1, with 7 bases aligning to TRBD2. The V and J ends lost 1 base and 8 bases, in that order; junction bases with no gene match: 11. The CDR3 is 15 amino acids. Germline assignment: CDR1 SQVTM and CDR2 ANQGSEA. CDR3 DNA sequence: TGCAGCGTTGAAGTTGGCGGGAGTAGTGTTGATGAGCAGTTCTTC. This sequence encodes CSVEVGGSSVDEQFF.

The DNA for the CDR3 is TGCGCCAGCAGTTTCCACCGGGACAGGGGCTACGAGCAGTACTTC. Translated, it gives CASSFHRDRGYEQYF. This chain joins TRBV10-2 and TRBJ2-7; 10 nucleotides agree with TRBD1. V was clipped by 5 bases and J by 3 bases; unmatched bases: 7. The germline CDR1 and CDR2 sequences are WSHSY and SAAADI. The CDR3 has 15 amino acids.

CDR3 in DNA: TGTGCCAGCAAGTTGACAGGGCCATACTACGAGCAGTACTTC. Protein: CASKLTGPYYEQYF. The V gene is TRBV28, the J gene TRBJ2-7; 7 bases match TRBD1. The CDR3 length is 14 residues. In germline, CDR1 is MDHEN, CDR2 SYDVKM. Germline trimming cut 7 bases from V and 3 bases from J; bases unmatched to any gene: 9.

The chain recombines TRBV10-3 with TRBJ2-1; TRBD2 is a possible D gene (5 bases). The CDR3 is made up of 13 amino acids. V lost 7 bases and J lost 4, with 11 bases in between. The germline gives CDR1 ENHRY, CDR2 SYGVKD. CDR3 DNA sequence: TGTGCCATCATGGCGGGTGATTACAATGAGCAGTTCTTC. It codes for CAIMAGDYNEQFF.

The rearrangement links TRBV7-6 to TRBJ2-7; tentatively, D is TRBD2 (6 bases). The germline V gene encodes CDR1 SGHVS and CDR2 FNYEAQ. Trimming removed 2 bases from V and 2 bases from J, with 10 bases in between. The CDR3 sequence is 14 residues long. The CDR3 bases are TGTGCCAGCAGCTTAACAGGCGGGACCTACGAGCAGTACTTC. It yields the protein CASSLTGGTYEQYF. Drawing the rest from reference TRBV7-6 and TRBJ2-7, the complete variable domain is GAGVSQSPRYKVTKRGQDVALRCDPISGHVSLYWYRQALGQGPEFLTYFNYEAQQDKSGLPNDRFSAERPEGSISTLTIQRTEQRDSAMYRCASSLTGGTYEQYFGPGTRLTVT.

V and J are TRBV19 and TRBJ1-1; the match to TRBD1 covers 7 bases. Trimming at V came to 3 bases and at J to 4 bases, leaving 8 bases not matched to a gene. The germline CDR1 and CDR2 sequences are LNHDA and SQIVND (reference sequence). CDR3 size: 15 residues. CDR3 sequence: CASSITDRAGTEAFF. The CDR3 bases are TGTGCCAGTAGTATCACCGACAGGGCTGGCACTGAAGCTTTCTTT. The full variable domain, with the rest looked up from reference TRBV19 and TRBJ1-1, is DGGITQSPKYLFRKEGQNVTLSCEQNLNHDAMYWYRQDPGQGLRLIYYSQIVNDFQKGDIAEGYSVSREKKESFPLTVTSAQKNPTAFYLCASSITDRAGTEAFFGQGTRLTVV.

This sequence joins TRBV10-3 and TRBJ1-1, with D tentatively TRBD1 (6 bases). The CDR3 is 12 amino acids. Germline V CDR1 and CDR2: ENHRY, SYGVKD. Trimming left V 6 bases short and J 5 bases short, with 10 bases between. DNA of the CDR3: TGTGCCATCAGCCCAAGGGGGACTGAAGCTTTCTTT. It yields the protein CAISPRGTEAFF.

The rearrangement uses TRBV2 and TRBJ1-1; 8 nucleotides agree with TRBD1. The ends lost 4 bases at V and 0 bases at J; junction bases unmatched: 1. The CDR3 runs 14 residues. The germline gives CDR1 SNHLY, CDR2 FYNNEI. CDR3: CASSVQGVNTEAFF. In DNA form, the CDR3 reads TGTGCCAGCAGTGTACAGGGGGTGAACACTGAAGCTTTCTTT.

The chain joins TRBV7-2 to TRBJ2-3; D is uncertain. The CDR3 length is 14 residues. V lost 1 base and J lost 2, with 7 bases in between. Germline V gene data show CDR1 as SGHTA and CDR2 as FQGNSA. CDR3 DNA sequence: TGTGCCAGCAGCTTAGTGGGCCTCACAGATACGCAGTATTTT. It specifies CASSLVGLTDTQYF.

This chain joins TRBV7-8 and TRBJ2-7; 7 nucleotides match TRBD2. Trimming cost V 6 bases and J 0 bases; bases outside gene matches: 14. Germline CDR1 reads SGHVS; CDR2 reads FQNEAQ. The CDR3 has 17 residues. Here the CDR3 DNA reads TGTGCCAGCAGTTCCCTTGGGGAGGGCCGAAGCTCCTACGAGCAGTACTTC. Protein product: CASSSLGEGRSSYEQYF.

The CDR3, as DNA: TGTGCCAGCAGTGAATATGGTAGCGGGAGCACAGATACGCAGTATTTT. It specifies CASSEYGSGSTDTQYF. The rearrangement links TRBV25-1 to TRBJ2-3; 7 bases are a match to TRBD2. The CDR3 runs to 16 residues. Germline loops: CDR1 MGHDK, CDR2 SYGVNS. V was pared by 0 bases and J by 0 bases, with 3 bases of the junction left unmatched.

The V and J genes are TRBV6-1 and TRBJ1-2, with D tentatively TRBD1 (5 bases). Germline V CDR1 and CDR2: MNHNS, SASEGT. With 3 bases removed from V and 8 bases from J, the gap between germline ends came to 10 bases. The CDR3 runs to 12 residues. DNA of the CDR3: TGTGCCAGCAGTGATGACAGCCGGGGCTACACCTTC. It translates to CASSDDSRGYTF.

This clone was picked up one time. CDR3 sequence: CATQVWDTYNEQFF. As DNA, the CDR3 is TGTGCCACCCAAGTATGGGACACCTACAATGAGCAGTTCTTC. The chain is built from TRBV6-5 and TRBJ2-1; tentatively, D is TRBD1 (6 bases). The CDR3 consists of 14 residues. Trimming cost V 10 bases and J 2 bases, with 15 bases left between them. Germline values: CDR1 MNHEY, CDR2 SVGAGI.

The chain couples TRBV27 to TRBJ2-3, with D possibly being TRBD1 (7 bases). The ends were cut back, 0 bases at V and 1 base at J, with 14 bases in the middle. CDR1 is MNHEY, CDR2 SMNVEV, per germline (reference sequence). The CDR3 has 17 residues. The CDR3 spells CASSLSGGGGGTDTQYF. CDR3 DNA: TGTGCCAGCAGTTTATCAGGAGGGGGCGGGGGCACAGATACGCAGTATTTT.

CDR3 amino acids: CASSSRTSVKYEQYF. CDR3 in DNA: TGTGCCAGCAGCTCTAGGACTAGCGTCAAGTACGAGCAGTACTTC. The V and J genes are TRBV6-4 and TRBJ2-7; 9 positions agree with TRBD2. CDR1 and CDR2 from the germline V gene are MRHNA and SNTAGT. The CDR3 consists of 15 residues. The junction had 10 bases not matched to a gene; V was cut back by 6 bases and J by 4 bases.

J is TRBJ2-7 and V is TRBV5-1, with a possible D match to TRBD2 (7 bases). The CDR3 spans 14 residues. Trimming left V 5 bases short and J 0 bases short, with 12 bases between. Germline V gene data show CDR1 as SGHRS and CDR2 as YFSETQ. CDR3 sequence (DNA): TGCGCCAGCAGGATGGGAGGGGGCTCCTACGAGCAGTACTTC. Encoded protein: CASRMGGGSYEQYF.

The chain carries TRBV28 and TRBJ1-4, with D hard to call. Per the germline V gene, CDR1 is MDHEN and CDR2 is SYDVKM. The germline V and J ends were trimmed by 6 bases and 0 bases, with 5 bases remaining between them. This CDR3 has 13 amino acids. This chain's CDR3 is CASRATTNEKLFF. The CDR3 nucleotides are TGTGCCAGCAGAGCTACAACTAATGAAAAACTGTTTTTT.

The CDR3 DNA reads as TGTGCCAGCAGTGAAGGACTAGCGGGTAGGAGAAGGGAAGACGAGCAGTACTTC. Translated, it gives CASSEGLAGRRREDEQYF. The rearrangement links TRBV2 to TRBJ2-7; the match to TRBD2 covers 10 bases. Per germline, CDR1 SNHLY and CDR2 FYNNEI. J was trimmed by 5 bases and V by 1 base; bases with no gene match: 14. There are 18 residues in the CDR3.